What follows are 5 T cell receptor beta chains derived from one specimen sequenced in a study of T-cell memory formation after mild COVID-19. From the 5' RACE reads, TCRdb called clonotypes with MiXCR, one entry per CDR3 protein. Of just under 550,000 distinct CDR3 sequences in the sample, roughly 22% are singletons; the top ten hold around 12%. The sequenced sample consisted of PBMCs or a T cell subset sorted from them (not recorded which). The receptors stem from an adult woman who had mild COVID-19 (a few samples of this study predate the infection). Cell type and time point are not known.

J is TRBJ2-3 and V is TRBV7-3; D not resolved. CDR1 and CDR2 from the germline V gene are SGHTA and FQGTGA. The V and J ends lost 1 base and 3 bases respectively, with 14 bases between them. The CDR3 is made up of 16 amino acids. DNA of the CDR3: TGTGCCAGCAGCTTAATAGGGCTGTCGAGGACAGATACGCAGTATTTT. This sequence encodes CASSLIGLSRTDTQYF.

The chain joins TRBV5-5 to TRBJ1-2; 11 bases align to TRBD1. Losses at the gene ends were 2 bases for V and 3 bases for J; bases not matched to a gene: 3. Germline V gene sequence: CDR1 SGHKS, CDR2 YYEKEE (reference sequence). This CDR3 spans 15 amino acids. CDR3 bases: TGTGCCAGCAGCTTACAGGGACAGGGGGACTATGGCTACACCTTC. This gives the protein CASSLQGQGDYGYTF.

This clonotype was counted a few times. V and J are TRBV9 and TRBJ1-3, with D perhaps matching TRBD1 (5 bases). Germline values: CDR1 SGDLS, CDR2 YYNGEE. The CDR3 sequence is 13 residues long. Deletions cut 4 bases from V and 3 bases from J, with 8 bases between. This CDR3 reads CASSSRGGNTIYF. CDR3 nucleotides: TGTGCCAGCAGCTCGAGGGGTGGAAACACCATATATTTT.

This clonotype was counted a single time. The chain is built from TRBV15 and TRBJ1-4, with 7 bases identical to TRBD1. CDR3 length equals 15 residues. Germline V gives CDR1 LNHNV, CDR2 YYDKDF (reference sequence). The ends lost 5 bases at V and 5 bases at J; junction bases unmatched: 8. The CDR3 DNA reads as TGTGCCACCAGCCGCCGACAGGGTCGGAATGAAAAACTGTTTTTT. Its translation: CATSRRQGRNEKLFF.

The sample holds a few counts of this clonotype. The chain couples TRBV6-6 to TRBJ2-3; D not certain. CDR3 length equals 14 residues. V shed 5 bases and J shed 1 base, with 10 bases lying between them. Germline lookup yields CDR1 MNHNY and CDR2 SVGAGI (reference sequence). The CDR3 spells CASSDVGRTDTQYF. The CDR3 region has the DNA TGTGCCAGCAGTGACGTGGGTCGCACAGATACGCAGTATTTT.